Each of the 27 T cell receptor beta chains below was sequenced from the same sample in a study of shared clonotypes between healthy human individuals. The repertoire was sequenced with immunoSEQ multiplex PCR; TCRdb's copy has only in-frame clones and lacks some. The table has about 1 million clones, 60% to 80% seen once. Sequenced material: memory CD4+ T cells sorted from blood. The subset is: CD45RA-negative fraction. These receptors all come from a young man in good health.

This rearrangement joins TRBV27 to TRBJ2-7, with D unresolved. This CDR3 region has 13 residues. Between the trimmed V and J ends, which lost 2 bases and 7 bases, there was a span of 12 bases. CDR1 MNHEY and CDR2 SMNVEV come from the germline V gene (reference sequence). DNA for the CDR3: TGTGCCAGCAGTTTAAGATCCACCGGGGAGCAGTACTTC. Translation: CASSLRSTGEQYF.

V gene TRBV2 combines with J gene TRBJ1-2; D may be TRBD1 (6 bases). The CDR3 consists of 13 residues. Germline CDR1 is SNHLY and CDR2 is FYNNEI. The V gene lost 5 bases and the J gene lost 2 bases, with 9 bases spanning the gap. CDR3 in amino acids: CASSKDRNYGYTF. The CDR3 nucleotides read TGTGCCAGCAGTAAGGACAGAAACTATGGCTACACCTTC.

The chain is built from TRBV18 and TRBJ1-1, with D possibly being TRBD1 (5 bases). The CDR3 runs to 15 residues. Germline V CDR1 and CDR2: KGHSH, LQKENI. V gave up 2 bases and J gave up 5 bases, with 15 bases separating them. CDR3 amino acids: CASSPISGGGTEAFF. DNA of the CDR3: TGTGCCAGCTCACCAATCTCCGGGGGGGGGACTGAAGCTTTCTTT.

The J gene is TRBJ2-7, the V gene TRBV4-1; TRBD2 aligns across 8 bases. J was trimmed by 1 base and V by 6 bases; bases with no gene match: 11. Germline CDR1 MGHRA, CDR2 YSYEKL. The CDR3 is 16 residues long. CDR3 residues: CASSPIGRGASYEQYF. CDR3 bases: TGCGCCAGCAGTCCAATCGGGCGGGGGGCTTCCTACGAGCAGTACTTC.

The CDR3 here is CASSRSATQGASFRAEAFF. The CDR3 region has the DNA TGTGCCAGCTCACGATCAGCTACGCAGGGGGCTAGCTTCAGGGCTGAAGCTTTCTTT. The rearrangement uses TRBV18 and TRBJ1-1; TRBD1 matches at 8 bases. CDR1 and CDR2 (germline): KGHSH, LQKENI. The length of the CDR3 is 19 residues. The ends lost 4 bases at V and 6 bases at J; junction bases unmatched: 22.

V usage is TRBV5-5 and J usage is TRBJ2-1; TRBD1 is a possible D gene (6 bases). In germline, CDR1 is SGHKS, CDR2 YYEKEE (reference sequence). The CDR3 extends over 16 amino acids. V lost 4 bases to trimming and J lost 6 bases, with 20 bases between them. In DNA form, the CDR3 reads TGTGCCAGCAGCCATACCGGGACAAACATCCCCAATGAGCAGTTCTTC. Its protein product is CASSHTGTNIPNEQFF.

This clone was seen a few times. The chain is built from TRBV6-5 and TRBJ1-2; the D is unclear. V was pared by 5 bases and J by 0 bases, with 13 bases between. The CDR3 is 15 amino acids. Per the germline V gene, CDR1 is MNHEY and CDR2 is SVGAGI. CDR3: CASSGGRSSNYGYTF. The DNA of the CDR3 is TGTGCCAGCAGTGGAGGACGGTCGTCTAACTATGGCTACACCTTC.

V and J are TRBV28 and TRBJ2-7; 9 nucleotides agree with TRBD1. CDR1 is MDHEN and CDR2 is SYDVKM in the germline V gene. CDR3 size: 15 residues. V lost 5 bases to trimming and J lost 1 base; unmatched junction nucleotides: 6. Here the CDR3 reads CASSPSGTGSYEQYF. The DNA of the CDR3 is TGTGCCAGCAGTCCCTCCGGGACAGGGTCCTACGAGCAGTACTTC.

CDR3 residues: CASSKGLAGVDTQYF. The CDR3 DNA is TGTGCCAGCAGCAAGGGACTAGCGGGAGTAGATACGCAGTATTTT. The gene calls are TRBV5-4 and TRBJ2-3, with TRBD2 identical over 14 bases. The germline CDR1 and CDR2 sequences are SGHNT and YYREEE (reference sequence). This CDR3 comprises 15 residues. V was clipped by 4 bases and J by 5 bases; unmatched bases: 3.

The genes are TRBV4-1 and TRBJ2-5, with 10 positions matching TRBD2. V shed 0 bases and J 9 bases; nucleotides not matched to a gene: 13. The germline CDR1 and CDR2 sequences are MGHRA and YSYEKL. The length of the CDR3 is 17 residues. CDR3 coding DNA: TGCGCCAGCAGCCAAGATAGGATCCCTAGCGGGGGTGGGGCCCAGTACTTC. Its protein is CASSQDRIPSGGGAQYF.

The chain recombines TRBV6-1 with TRBJ1-4; 9 bases are shared with TRBD1. The ends lost 2 bases at V and 7 bases at J; junction bases unmatched: 8. Germline V gene data show CDR1 as MNHNS and CDR2 as SASEGT. The CDR3 consists of 16 residues. The CDR3 DNA sequence: TGTGCCAGCAGTGAATGGCTGGGACAGGGTTCTGAAAAACTGTTTTTT. Amino acids: CASSEWLGQGSEKLFF.

The chain joins TRBV5-1 to TRBJ2-2, with a possible D match to TRBD1 (5 bases). Germline V gene lookup returns CDR1 SGHRS and CDR2 YFSETQ. CDR3 length equals 15 residues. The ends were cut back, 0 bases at V and 7 bases at J, with 13 bases in the middle. CDR3 region: CASSLVVTEFGELFF. The CDR3 DNA reads as TGCGCCAGCAGCTTGGTGGTGACAGAGTTCGGGGAGCTGTTTTTT.

This clone was recorded a few times. The same CDR3 arises from other DNA sequences in this sample as well. The genes are TRBV7-2 and TRBJ2-1, with 7 positions matching TRBD2. The V gene's germline CDR1 is SGHTA and CDR2 FQGNSA. J lost 2 bases, V lost 1 base, and 2 bases had no gene match. This CDR3 contains 15 residues. The CDR3 spells CASSLGGRAYNEQFF. Written as DNA, the CDR3 is TGTGCCAGCAGCTTAGGTGGGAGGGCCTACAATGAGCAGTTCTTC.

The J gene is TRBJ1-6, the V gene TRBV30, with a tentative D call TRBD1 (5 bases). V lost 0 bases, J lost 9 bases, and 15 bases lay in between. Germline lookup yields CDR1 GTSNPN and CDR2 SVGIG (reference sequence). The CDR3 length is 15 residues. The CDR3 protein is CAWSVGQVFGSPLHF. In nucleotides, the CDR3 is TGTGCCTGGAGTGTTGGACAAGTATTCGGTTCACCCCTCCACTTT.

On this clone: At the DNA level, this CDR3 is encoded by other sequences in the same sample as well. This rearrangement joins TRBV5-1 to TRBJ2-7, with 11 bases aligning to TRBD1. CDR1 is SGHRS and CDR2 is YFSETQ in the germline V gene. This CDR3 spans 14 amino acids. J was trimmed by 3 bases and V by 4 bases; bases with no gene match: 3. CDR3 sequence: CASSVDRGHYEQYF. In DNA, the CDR3 is TGCGCCAGCAGCGTGGACAGGGGGCACTACGAGCAGTACTTC.

There are a few counts of this clone. This chain uses TRBV5-6 with TRBJ2-5, with 9 nucleotides matching TRBD2. V shed 1 base and J 0 bases; nucleotides not matched to a gene: 7. This CDR3 is built from 17 residues. Germline values: CDR1 SGHDT, CDR2 YYEEEE. The CDR3 coding sequence is TGTGCCAGCAGCTTGCCGCTAGCGGGATCCGACCAAGAGACCCAGTACTTC. Translation: CASSLPLAGSDQETQYF.

The chain recombines TRBV28 with TRBJ1-5, with D maybe TRBD1 (5 bases). This CDR3 is 15 amino acids long. Trimming stripped 4 bases from V and 2 bases from J, with 12 bases between. Per germline, CDR1 MDHEN and CDR2 SYDVKM. CDR3 sequence (DNA): TGTGCCAGCAGTTCCCCGACGGGGGGCAATCAGCCCCAGCATTTT. It codes for CASSSPTGGNQPQHF.

This chain uses TRBV6-5 with TRBJ1-2; 10 nucleotides match TRBD1. Germline assignment: CDR1 MNHEY and CDR2 SVGAGI. The CDR3 contains 15 residues. The V gene end was trimmed by 5 bases and the J gene end by 5 bases; junction bases not matched to a gene: 8. The CDR3 DNA reads TGTGCCAGCAGTAACCGGGACAGGGGACCATATGGCTACACCTTC. Amino acid sequence: CASSNRDRGPYGYTF.

The chain recombines TRBV7-2 with TRBJ1-5; unclear D gene. Trimming left V 0 bases short and J 9 bases short, with 6 bases between. This CDR3 is built from 12 residues. Germline lookup yields CDR1 SGHTA and CDR2 FQGNSA. The chain's CDR3 is CASSLAGSPQHF. CDR3 DNA: TGTGCCAGCAGCTTAGCAGGGTCGCCCCAGCATTTT.

Ten or more counts support this clone. The same CDR3 arises from other DNA sequences in this sample as well. The J gene is TRBJ1-3, the V gene TRBV30; D perhaps matches TRBD1 (5 bases). Germline values: CDR1 GTSNPN, CDR2 SVGIG (reference sequence). The CDR3 runs 13 residues. Trimming took off 1 base at V and 7 bases at J, with 11 bases between the two ends. CDR3 DNA: TGTGCCTGGAGTGATTGGAACAGGAACACCATATATTTT. Protein: CAWSDWNRNTIYF.

This clone was observed at least ten times. The sample contains more than one DNA sequence encoding this CDR3. The chain is built from TRBV20-1 and TRBJ2-7, with unresolved D. CDR3 length: 10 residues. Trimming left V 5 bases short and J 1 base short, with 3 bases between. Germline assignment: CDR1 DFQATT and CDR2 SNEGSKA (reference sequence). CDR3 amino acids: CSAGSYEQYF. As DNA, the CDR3 is TGCAGTGCTGGGTCCTACGAGCAGTACTTC.

The CDR3 loop reads CASSFGFSYEQYF. Written as DNA, the CDR3 is TGTGCCAGCAGCTTCGGCTTCTCCTACGAGCAGTACTTC. The chain carries TRBV5-6 and TRBJ2-7; D unclear. V was clipped by 2 bases and J by 0 bases, with 6 bases between them. Germline CDR1 reads SGHDT; CDR2 reads YYEEEE. The CDR3 has 13 amino acids.

V and J are TRBV5-1 and TRBJ2-3, with TRBD2 matching 12 bases. The CDR3 has 16 amino acids. Germline V lookup: CDR1 SGHRS, CDR2 YFSETQ. V dropped 4 bases and J dropped 4; count of bases not matched to a gene: 7. CDR3 residues: CASSLGLAGIADTQYF. CDR3 sequence (DNA): TGCGCCAGCAGCCTGGGACTAGCGGGCATTGCAGATACGCAGTATTTT.

This clone has ten or more counts. The V call is TRBV7-9, the J call TRBJ2-2, with a tentative D call TRBD1 (5 bases). Germline assignment: CDR1 SEHNR and CDR2 FQNEAQ (reference sequence). Trimming removed 8 bases from V and 5 bases from J, with 12 bases in between. The CDR3 contains 13 residues. CDR3: CASLGPSTGELFF. The CDR3 coding sequence is TGTGCCAGCTTGGGGCCATCTACCGGGGAGCTGTTTTTT.

The rearrangement uses TRBV4-1 and TRBJ2-1; tentatively, D is TRBD1 or TRBD2 (6 bases each). Per the germline V gene, CDR1 is MGHRA and CDR2 is YSYEKL. V dropped 4 bases and J dropped 0 bases, with 10 bases sitting between them. The CDR3 runs to 15 residues. The CDR3 DNA is TGCGCCAGCAGCCCCGGGGGCTCCTCCTACAATGAGCAGTTCTTC. This encodes CASSPGGSSYNEQFF.

This CDR3 is CASSEVGRETQYF. In nucleotides, the CDR3 is TGTGCCAGCTCAGAAGTAGGGAGAGAGACCCAGTACTTC. The rearrangement joins TRBV18 to TRBJ2-5; D is perhaps TRBD2 (5 bases). The CDR3 runs 13 residues. Looked up from germline, CDR1 is KGHSH and CDR2 is LQKENI. V lost 5 bases and J lost 4, with 11 bases in between. The variable domain in full, completed from reference TRBV18 and TRBJ2-5, reads NAGVMQNPRHLVRRRGQEARLRCSPMKGHSHVYWYRQLPEEGLKFMVYLQKENIIDESGMPKERFSAEFPKEGPSILRIQQVVRGDSAAYFCASSEVGRETQYFGPGTRLLVL.

V is TRBV7-2 and J is TRBJ1-3; D not resolved. This CDR3 is built from 15 residues. Trimming cost V 1 base and J 3 bases, with 10 bases left between them. Germline-derived CDR1 and CDR2 are SGHTA and FQGNSA. CDR3 coding DNA: TGTGCCAGCAGCTTAGACCCGGGAGGTGGAAACACCATATATTTT. Translation gives CASSLDPGGGNTIYF.